The 21 T cell receptor beta chains presented below share a single source sample, sequenced in a study of control samples from healthy donors and cancer patients. The assay was immunoSEQ multiplex PCR, and TCRdb's table has in-frame clones only and misses some. This table has about 170,000 clones, 80% to 95% appearing once. The sample comprised blood. Receptors were obtained from a woman aged 60-75 years in good health.

This clone was recorded only once. This rearrangement joins TRBV19 to TRBJ1-2; 8 nucleotides match TRBD1. The J segment lost 4 bases and the V segment lost 6 bases, leaving 10 bases of the junction unmatched. Germline CDR1 is LNHDA and CDR2 is SQIVND (reference sequence). CDR3 size: 15 residues. CDR3 nucleotides: TGTGCCAGTAGACCTACCGGGACAGGTCCCTATGGCTACACCTTC. This codes for CASRPTGTGPYGYTF.

J is TRBJ1-5 and V is TRBV2; 7 positions agree with TRBD1. Germline CDR1 SNHLY, CDR2 FYNNEI. J lost 4 bases, V lost 8 bases, and 5 bases had no gene match. The CDR3 sequence is 13 residues long. The CDR3 DNA reads TGTGCCAGCCTAGAGGACAGGAATCAGCCCCAGCATTTT. Encoded protein: CASLEDRNQPQHF.

V and J are TRBV7-2 and TRBJ1-2; 7 positions agree with TRBD1. The CDR3 consists of 14 residues. Losses at the gene ends were 2 bases for V and 4 bases for J; bases not matched to a gene: 4. Germline CDR1 SGHTA, CDR2 FQGNSA. This CDR3 is CASSLKGASYGYTF. The CDR3 nucleotides are TGTGCCAGCAGCTTAAAGGGGGCTTCCTATGGCTACACCTTC.

This chain links TRBV7-3 with TRBJ2-1; D is undetermined. This CDR3 region has 14 residues. With 1 base removed from V and 7 bases from J, the gap between germline ends came to 11 bases. Germline V gene sequence: CDR1 SGHTA, CDR2 FQGTGA. The CDR3 DNA sequence: TGTGCCAGCAGCTTAAGCCCTGCCGGGAATGAGCAGTTCTTC. This sequence encodes CASSLSPAGNEQFF.

The rearrangement uses TRBV7-9 and TRBJ2-1; possible D gene TRBD2, 6 bases. Germline-derived CDR1 and CDR2 are SEHNR and FQNEAQ (reference sequence). This CDR3 is 18 amino acids long. The ends were cut back, 1 base at V and 0 bases at J, with 16 bases in the middle. The CDR3 nucleotides are TGTGCCAGCAGCTTAGGGCGATGGGGAGGTAACTCCTACAATGAGCAGTTCTTC. This translates into CASSLGRWGGNSYNEQFF.

This sequence joins TRBV12-3 or TRBV12-4 and TRBJ1-1; TRBD1 might be the D (5 bases). V was shortened by 6 bases and J by 5 bases, with 13 bases between the two germline ends. This CDR3 contains 13 residues. Here the CDR3 DNA reads TGTGCCAGCAGCCGGTTAAGGGGAACTGAAGCTTTCTTT. Protein: CASSRLRGTEAFF.

The gene calls are TRBV29-1 and TRBJ1-2; D gene uncertain. This CDR3 comprises 14 residues. Germline V gene lookup returns CDR1 SQVTM and CDR2 ANQGSEA. Trimming removed 4 bases from V and 7 bases from J, with 19 bases in between. Here the CDR3 reads CSVGPVAHGSGYTF. The CDR3 DNA reads as TGCAGCGTTGGACCCGTCGCCCACGGATCTGGCTACACCTTC. Full variable domain (missing parts from reference TRBV29-1 and TRBJ1-2): SAVISQKPSRDICQRGTSLTIQCQVDSQVTMMFWYRQQPGQSLTLIATANQGSEATYESGFVIDKFPISRPNLTFSTLTVSNMSPEDSSIYLCSVGPVAHGSGYTFGSGTRLTVV.

The chain joins TRBV6-5 to TRBJ1-6; 10 bases are a match to TRBD1. The germline V gene encodes CDR1 MNHEY and CDR2 SVGAGI. The CDR3 runs to 15 residues. The junction had 7 bases not matched to a gene; V was cut back by 0 bases and J by 14 bases. The CDR3 coding sequence is TGTGCCAGCAGTTACTCCGGGACAGGGGTCGGCGCCCTCCACTTT. It yields the protein CASSYSGTGVGALHF.

The rearrangement joins TRBV7-2 to TRBJ1-4; 7 bases map to TRBD1. Germline CDR1 SGHTA, CDR2 FQGNSA. After removal of 5 bases from V and 5 bases from J, the junction contained 11 bases not matched to a gene. This CDR3 comprises 16 residues. Here the CDR3 DNA reads TGTGCCAGCAGCCCCCACCGGGACAGAACAAATGAAAAACTGTTTTTT. It translates to CASSPHRDRTNEKLFF.

This clone was detected only once. The chain employs TRBV9 and TRBJ2-1; TRBD1 might be the D (6 bases). V shed 0 bases and J shed 2 bases, with 9 bases lying between them. Germline lookup yields CDR1 SGDLS and CDR2 YYNGEE. This CDR3 is built from 15 residues. CDR3: CASSVEGDAYNEQFF. In DNA, the CDR3 is TGTGCCAGCAGCGTAGAGGGGGATGCCTACAATGAGCAGTTCTTC.

CDR3 bases: TGTGCCAGCAGTGAATACCGGCGGCCAGAGACCTATGGCTACACCTTC. Amino acid sequence: CASSEYRRPETYGYTF. The chain joins TRBV25-1 to TRBJ1-2; D not resolved. Per germline, CDR1 MGHDK and CDR2 SYGVNS. The ends were cut back, 0 bases at V and 4 bases at J, with 15 bases in the middle. The CDR3 is 16 residues long.

This rearrangement joins TRBV19 to TRBJ2-3, with 13 bases fitting TRBD2. V shed 6 bases and J 4 bases; nucleotides not matched to a gene: 4. The CDR3 loop spans 15 amino acids. The V gene's germline CDR1 is LNHDA and CDR2 SQIVND (reference sequence). CDR3 DNA: TGTGCCAGTAGGGTACTAGCGGGGGGGCCAGATACGCAGTATTTT. This translates into CASRVLAGGPDTQYF.

This clone was counted once. CDR3: CATSRGGMNTEAFF. CDR3 DNA: TGTGCCACCAGCAGAGGCGGCATGAACACTGAAGCTTTCTTT. The rearrangement links TRBV15 to TRBJ1-1; D is unresolved. The V end lost 1 base, the J end lost 0 bases, and 6 bases lay between the germline ends. Germline V gene data show CDR1 as LNHNV and CDR2 as YYDKDF (reference sequence). This CDR3 has 14 amino acids.

The chain combines TRBV7-7 with TRBJ2-2; D is unresolved. Deletions cut 1 base from V and 7 bases from J, with 10 bases between. There are 14 residues in the CDR3. Germline values: CDR1 SSHAT, CDR2 FNYEAQ (reference sequence). CDR3 coding DNA: TGTGCCAGCAGCTTAGGACGACAAGTCGGGGAGCTGTTTTTT. It is translated as CASSLGRQVGELFF.

This rearrangement joins TRBV2 to TRBJ1-6; D is uncertain. Trimming left V 7 bases short and J 7 bases short, with 11 bases between. This CDR3 spans 13 amino acids. Germline CDR1 SNHLY, CDR2 FYNNEI. The CDR3 sequence is CASMAVINSPLHF. The CDR3, as DNA: TGTGCCAGCATGGCAGTGATCAATTCACCCCTCCACTTT. The full variable domain, completed using reference TRBV2 and TRBJ1-6, is EPEVTQTPSHQVTQMGQEVILRCVPISNHLYFYWYRQILGQKVEFLVSFYNNEISEKSEIFDDQFSVERPDGSNFTLKIRSTKLEDSAMYFCASMAVINSPLHFGNGTRLTVT.

The J gene is TRBJ1-6, the V gene TRBV5-4; 7 positions match TRBD1. Looked up from germline, CDR1 is SGHNT and CDR2 is YYREEE (reference sequence). CDR3 length equals 15 residues. With 0 bases clipped from V and 11 bases from J, the junction kept 8 bases outside the gene matches. In DNA, the CDR3 is TGTGCCAGCAGCTTGGGGGGACAGCTTAGTACACCCCTCCACTTT. It encodes CASSLGGQLSTPLHF. The full variable domain, in which reference TRBV5-4 and TRBJ1-6 provide the parts outside the CDR3, is ETGVTQSPTHLIKTRGQQVTLRCSSQSGHNTVSWYQQALGQGPQFIFQYYREEENGRGNFPPRFSGLQFPNYSSELNVNALELDDSALYLCASSLGGQLSTPLHFGNGTRLTVT.

V and J are TRBV9 and TRBJ1-6, with TRBD1 identical over 7 bases. V lost 3 bases and J lost 5; bases outside the gene matches: 8. CDR1 and CDR2 (germline): SGDLS, YYNGEE. The CDR3 contains 16 residues. In DNA, the CDR3 is TGTGCCAGCAGCGAGGGACACAGGGGTGATAATTCACCCCTCCACTTT. Its translation: CASSEGHRGDNSPLHF.

This clone is a singleton in its sample. The chain combines TRBV5-1 with TRBJ2-7, with D hard to call. V shed 5 bases and J shed 0 bases, with 12 bases lying between them. The CDR3 contains 14 residues. The germline V gene has CDR1 SGHRS and CDR2 YFSETQ. The CDR3 spells CASSLIVGSYEQYF. CDR3 DNA: TGCGCCAGCAGTCTCATAGTAGGCTCCTACGAGCAGTACTTC.

The V call is TRBV7-9, the J call TRBJ1-4, with a weak D call TRBD1 (5 bases). The germline CDR1 and CDR2 sequences are SEHNR and FQNEAQ (reference sequence). Trimming took off 5 bases at V and 2 bases at J, with 12 bases between the two ends. The CDR3 is 15 amino acids. Here the CDR3 reads CASSMGTTTNEKLFF. The CDR3 DNA follows: TGTGCCAGCAGCATGGGGACGACGACTAATGAAAAACTGTTTTTT.

The chain has TRBV9 and TRBJ2-3; D not resolved. Germline V CDR1 and CDR2: SGDLS, YYNGEE. V was clipped by 3 bases and J by 2 bases, with 4 bases between them. CDR3 length equals 12 residues. The CDR3 nucleotides are TGTGCCAGCAGCGCGTCCACAGATACGCAGTATTTT. Its protein product is CASSASTDTQYF.

The chain uses TRBV7-2 and TRBJ2-6; D remains unclear. The CDR3 has 17 residues. V was trimmed by 5 bases and J by 1 base, leaving 15 bases between them. Germline V gene data show CDR1 as SGHTA and CDR2 as FQGNSA. This CDR3 is CASSELTLGSGANVLTF. CDR3 nucleotides: TGTGCCAGCAGCGAACTTACTCTAGGATCTGGGGCCAACGTCCTGACTTTC.